Listed here are 10 T cell receptor beta chains from one sample, sequenced in a study of T cell changes during pregnancy in multiple sclerosis. Sequencing used immunoSEQ multiplex PCR; TCRdb keeps in-frame clones, though not all of them. The sample includes around 110,000 clones, roughly 92% of them seen just once. The material was peripheral blood, obtained in the third trimester of pregnancy. The receptors stem from a female donor in good health, enrolled as a control in a pregnancy study.

The chain employs TRBV27 and TRBJ1-5; 7 bases agree with TRBD1. In germline, CDR1 is MNHEY, CDR2 SMNVEV (reference sequence). This CDR3 spans 18 amino acids. V shed 7 bases, J shed 3 bases, and the junction held 18 bases outside the gene matches. The CDR3, as DNA: TGTGCCAGCACCCCCCGGGACAGTCGGGGGATGAACAATCAGCCCCAGCATTTT. Translation gives CASTPRDSRGMNNQPQHF.

This clone has a single count. The rearrangement joins TRBV4-1 to TRBJ1-5; D possibly corresponds to TRBD1 (6 bases). Germline V CDR1 and CDR2: MGHRA, YSYEKL. V shed 3 bases and J shed 3 bases, with 12 bases lying between them. The CDR3 extends over 15 amino acids. CDR3 in amino acids: CASSQNRVPNQPQHF. Here the CDR3 DNA reads TGCGCCAGCAGCCAGAACAGGGTACCCAATCAGCCCCAGCATTTT.

The chain joins TRBV27 to TRBJ2-1, with 7 bases aligning to TRBD1. The CDR3 is 14 amino acids. Trimming cost V 4 bases and J 6 bases; bases outside gene matches: 6. Per the germline V gene, CDR1 is MNHEY and CDR2 is SMNVEV (reference sequence). CDR3 DNA sequence: TGTGCCAGCAGTTCGGACAGGAATGGCAATGAGCAGTTCTTC. As protein: CASSSDRNGNEQFF.

This clone occurred once. V is TRBV9 and J is TRBJ2-3; unclear D gene. V was clipped by 4 bases and J by 2 bases, with 17 bases between them. CDR1 is SGDLS, CDR2 YYNGEE, per germline. This CDR3 comprises 16 residues. CDR3 in amino acids: CASSPPGLRITDTQYF. The CDR3 DNA follows: TGTGCCAGCAGCCCCCCGGGTCTAAGAATCACAGATACGCAGTATTTT.

Only a few counts were recorded for this clone. J is TRBJ2-1 and V is TRBV5-1; 13 bases agree with TRBD2. The V gene's germline CDR1 is SGHRS and CDR2 YFSETQ. V lost 3 bases to trimming and J lost 4 bases; unmatched junction nucleotides: 7. The CDR3 is 17 residues long. The CDR3, as DNA: TGCGCCAGCAGCTGGGCGGGACTAGCGGGGCCTTACAATGAGCAGTTCTTC. This encodes CASSWAGLAGPYNEQFF.

The chain couples TRBV5-1 to TRBJ2-2, with D hard to call. V dropped 3 bases and J dropped 8 bases, with 8 bases sitting between them. Germline V gives CDR1 SGHRS, CDR2 YFSETQ. The CDR3 loop spans 12 amino acids. For the CDR3, the DNA is TGCGCCAGCAGCTCGGTAGCAGGGGAGCTGTTTTTT. Amino acid sequence: CASSSVAGELFF. Full variable domain (rest looked up from reference TRBV5-1 and TRBJ2-2): KAGVTQTPRYLIKTRGQQVTLSCSPISGHRSVSWYQQTPGQGLQFLFEYFSETQRNKGNFPGRFSGRQFSNSRSEMNVSTLELGDSALYLCASSSVAGELFFGEGSRLTVL.

The chain recombines TRBV6-1 with TRBJ2-7; TRBD1 agrees at 9 bases. Germline lookup yields CDR1 MNHNS and CDR2 SASEGT. The CDR3 consists of 14 residues. J was trimmed by 1 base and V by 6 bases; bases with no gene match: 4. The CDR3 sequence is CASRPGQGSYEQYF. CDR3 nucleotides: TGTGCCAGCAGGCCGGGACAGGGATCCTACGAGCAGTACTTC.

The table lists this clone with a few counts. The chain uses TRBV30 and TRBJ1-1; a weak D match, TRBD1 (5 bases). The CDR3 consists of 13 residues. In germline, CDR1 is GTSNPN, CDR2 SVGIG (reference sequence). The V gene lost 1 base and the J gene lost 1 base, with 7 bases spanning the gap. The CDR3 spells CAWSGQPNTEAFF. Written as DNA, the CDR3 is TGTGCCTGGAGTGGACAGCCGAACACTGAAGCTTTCTTT.

V gene TRBV7-2 combines with J gene TRBJ1-2; 8 positions match TRBD1. The CDR3 is 14 residues long. Germline V gene data show CDR1 as SGHTA and CDR2 as FQGNSA. V shed 5 bases, J shed 6 bases, and the junction held 8 bases outside the gene matches. Here the CDR3 reads CASSLSTGVDGYTF. The CDR3 region has the DNA TGTGCCAGCAGCCTCTCGACAGGGGTGGATGGCTACACCTTC.

This chain uses TRBV7-9 with TRBJ1-1, with a possible D match to TRBD1 (5 bases). The CDR3 runs to 13 residues. Trimming took 4 bases from V and 4 from J, leaving 10 bases between them. Germline V gene data show CDR1 as SEHNR and CDR2 as FQNEAQ (reference sequence). The CDR3 nucleotides are TGTGCCAGCAGCTCAGCGGGGGGCACTGAAGCTTTCTTT. Its protein is CASSSAGGTEAFF.